The table lists the clone carrying this T cell receptor (beta chain) with many counts. This specimen comes from a study of shared clonotypes between healthy human individuals. The protocol was immunoSEQ multiplex PCR, while the TCRdb copy is restricted to in-frame clones and leaves out a portion. The sample yields millions of clones, roughly 94% seen once. Germline V gives CDR1 SGHNT, CDR2 YENEEA. The CDR3 is 16 amino acids. The junction had 9 bases not matched to a gene; V was cut back by 5 bases and J by 5 bases. The clonotype was recovered from a man younger than 30 in good health. The specimen was naive CD4+ T cells sorted from blood. Described subset: CD45RA+ positively selected. The chain carries TRBV11-3 and TRBJ2-7; the match to TRBD2 covers 13 bases. The CDR3 nucleotides are TGTGCCAGCAGCCTCGGACTAGCGGGAGTATCCCACGAGCAGTACTTC. Residues: CASSLGLAGVSHEQYF. Supplemented by reference TRBV11-3 and TRBJ2-7, the full variable domain reads EAGVVQSPRYKIIEKKQPVAFWCNPISGHNTLYWYLQNLGQGPELLIRYENEEAVDDSQLPKDRFSAERLKGVDSTLKIQPAELGDSAVYLCASSLGLAGVSHEQYFGPGTRLTVT.